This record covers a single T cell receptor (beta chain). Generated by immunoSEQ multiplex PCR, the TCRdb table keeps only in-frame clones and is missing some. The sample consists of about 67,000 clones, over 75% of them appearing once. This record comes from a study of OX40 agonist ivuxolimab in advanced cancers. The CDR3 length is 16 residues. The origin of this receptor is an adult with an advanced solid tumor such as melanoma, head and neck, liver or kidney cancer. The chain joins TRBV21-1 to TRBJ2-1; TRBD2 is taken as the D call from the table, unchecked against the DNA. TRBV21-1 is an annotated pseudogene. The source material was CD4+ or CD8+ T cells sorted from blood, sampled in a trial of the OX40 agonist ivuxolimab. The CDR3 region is CASSKEISGRANEQFF. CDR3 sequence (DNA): TGTGCCAGCAGCAAAGAGATTAGCGGGAGGGCCAATGAGCAGTTCTTC.